This T cell receptor (beta chain) was documented in a study of technical replicates of blood from several donors. Regarding this clone: Other DNA sequences from this sample encode an identical CDR3 as well.

Produced via immunoSEQ multiplex PCR; TCRdb's table is partial and in-frame only. The table shows roughly 68,000 clones, with about 97% occurring only once. There are 13 residues in the CDR3. Unmatched junction bases numbered 2, after V lost 2 bases and J lost 3 bases. The germline V gene encodes CDR1 SGDLS and CDR2 YYNGEE. The chain is built from TRBV9 and TRBJ2-7, with 7 bases identical to TRBD1. The sequencing sample was made of T cells isolated from PBMCs. This receptor was identified in a human donor in good health. The CDR3 is CASSVGDSYEQYF. As DNA, the CDR3 is TGTGCCAGCAGCGTGGGGGACAGCTACGAGCAGTACTTC.